This T cell receptor (beta chain) was identified in a study of T cells after yellow fever vaccination. TCRdb called the 5' RACE reads again in MiXCR, with one record for every CDR3 protein. In the table there are 65,000 to 90,000 distinct CDR3 sequences, 13% of which are singletons. V lost 8 bases to trimming and J lost 2 bases, with 12 bases between them. CDR3 length equals 13 residues. Germline CDR1 SEHNR, CDR2 FQNEAQ (reference sequence). Whole-study results and caveats: The booster response re-showed most primary clones: approximately 95% CD4, approximately 86% CD8. The secondary response peaked faster, at day 5 versus 15, but was weaker.

The source material was CD8+ T cells not binding an NS4B(214-222) dextramer, sorted from PBMCs, sampled approximately 20 days after the first yellow fever vaccination. The TCR originated in a man between 18 and 35 years old who received the YFV17D yellow fever vaccine. This chain connects TRBV7-9 to TRBJ2-5, with D maybe TRBD2 (7 bases). The CDR3 loop is CASEGGGQETQYF. The CDR3 DNA reads as TGTGCCAGCGAAGGGGGGGGTCAAGAGACCCAGTACTTC.